This TCR beta chain was captured in a study of blood T cell repertoires in COVID-19. The overall study: Sites in the United States, Italy and Spain provided acute and convalescent COVID-19 samples. Nucleic acid was either cDNA or gDNA, and it came from T cells, B-cell-depleted T cells, or PBMCs.

In germline, CDR1 is SNHLY, CDR2 FYNNEI. There are 13 residues in the CDR3. V lost 8 bases and J 3 bases, leaving 13 bases between the germline ends. Generated by immunoSEQ multiplex PCR, the TCRdb table keeps only in-frame clones and is missing some. The repertoire holds fewer than 250,000 clones, with roughly 84% as singletons. Sequenced: peripheral blood. The sequence came from a human donor in a cohort sampled during active COVID-19. This chain uses TRBV2 with TRBJ1-2, with D uncertain. DNA of the CDR3: TGTGCCAGCTCGCCGGGAAACGACTATGGCTACACCTTC. Residues: CASSPGNDYGYTF.